This TCR beta chain was captured by sequencing in a study of vaccination and CD4 T cells after COVID-19. This CDR3 region has 14 residues. Germline lookup yields CDR1 GTSNPN and CDR2 SVGIG (reference sequence). Trimming shortened V by 3 bases and J by 11 bases, and 20 bases separated the two germline ends. The treatment: roughly nine-day PBMC culture with coronavirus spike peptide pools or control peptides (ViraFEST assay). ViraFEST stimulated the growth of antigen-specific T cells using peptide pools and subsequently profiled their TCRs by sequencing. Cultured CD4+ T-cell DNA underwent Oncomine TCR Beta short-read sequencing. TCRdb redid the calling of the PCR reads with MiXCR, one entry per CDR3 protein. The data contain about 18,000 distinct CDR3 sequences, over 40% of them singletons. Note on this clonotype: Its antigen is not identified.

The receptor was isolated from a human donor who received a COVID-19 vaccine. The chain employs TRBV30 and TRBJ1-5; possibly TRBD1 for D (6 bases). The sample here was CD4+ T cells from blood, cultured in vitro, taken before SARS-CoV-2 vaccination. The CDR3, as DNA: TGTGCCTGGAGCGCCGGGACACTCAGCGGGGCCCAGCATTTT. Protein product: CAWSAGTLSGAQHF.